The rows below give T cell receptor beta chains drawn from one sample of a study of shared clonotypes between healthy human individuals. Clones were read by immunoSEQ multiplex PCR, and TCRdb kept only the in-frame ones, dropping some. The sample records more than 2,000,000 clones, around 90% being singletons. The sample taken for sequencing was naive CD4+ T cells sorted from blood. Receptors were obtained from a man aged 18-30 years in good health. CDR3s include the opening cysteine and the closing phenylalanine or tryptophan.

TRBV7-9	TRBJ1-1	CASSLTGRVTEAFF
TRBV6-6	TRBJ1-2	CASSPGRGHYGYTF
TRBV30	TRBJ2-7	CACPGTGGTGQYF
TRBV2	TRBJ1-2	CASSEFQSGAGGYTF
TRBV6-5	TRBJ1-2	CASSSSFSDSHGYTF
TRBV6-4	TRBJ2-1	CASSDSGTSGRALRNEQFF
TRBV7-5	TRBJ1-2	CARSFRGILGYGYTF
TRBV4-1	TRBJ2-3	CASSQGGTAQDTQYF
TRBV7-2	TRBJ1-2	CASSSYRDSSGYTF
TRBV6-5	TRBJ1-6	CASSYSGDSPLHF
TRBV2	TRBJ1-3	CASSVGLRNTIDF
TRBV6-6	TRBJ1-1	CASNPTANTEAFF
TRBV5-6	TRBJ1-1	CASSLLINTEAFF
TRBV5-1	TRBJ1-1	CASSGGYMNTEAFF
TRBV6-6	TRBJ1-6	CASSALQLSYNSPLHF
TRBV10-1	TRBJ2-5	CASSESGEETQYF
TRBV5-1	TRBJ2-2	CASNQQGDGELFF
TRBV10-3	.	CAISESLAGGREQYF
TRBV25-1	TRBJ1-1	CASHPKGCQCSAEAFF
TRBV9	TRBJ1-1	CASSVAPRDAEAFF
TRBV5-1	TRBJ2-7	CASSLAFGEGFYEQYF
TRBV28	TRBJ1-2	CASSLRTLGYTF
TRBV9	TRBJ2-5	CASSPGLLETQYF
TRBV27	TRBJ2-6	CASSRRTGLSGANVLTF
TRBV2	TRBJ2-1	CASPEVAGEGEQFF
TRBV23-1	TRBJ2-5	CASRLPDRGQETQYF
TRBV14	TRBJ2-5	CASSQVAGTQYF
TRBV6-6	TRBJ1-5	CASSSGQEINQPQHF
TRBV11-3	TRBJ2-5	CASSLGLRDKKETQYF
TRBV5-6	TRBJ2-5	CASSLSVTRGETQYF
TRBV2	TRBJ2-2	CASRTGTANTGELFF
TRBV19	TRBJ2-1	CASFPSGRTSYNEQFF
TRBV2	TRBJ2-7	CASSEGTGTYEQYF
TRBV19	TRBJ1-2	CASSTRTGASPNYGYTF